A selection of T cell receptor beta chains follows, all from one sample in a study of PD-1 blockade in classical Hodgkin lymphoma. Sequencing used immunoSEQ multiplex PCR; TCRdb keeps in-frame clones, though not all of them. The sample lists 90,000 or so clones; around four fifths were seen once. The specimen was peripheral blood mononuclear cells (PBMCs), collected before the fourth cycle of nivolumab. The receptors were sampled from a human donor with classical Hodgkin lymphoma. Each CDR3 is given with its conserved first and last residue. The D gene is left open where the match is weak. Size tells how often a clone was seen (once, few, many) or the class of an expanded clone, and some rows leave it out.

d_call | j_call | v_call | clone_size | cdr3_aa | cdr3_nt
TRBD2 | TRBJ2-1 | TRBV7-9 | - | CASRLAGLQNEQFF | TGTGCCAGTCGACTAGCGGGTCTACAGAATGAGCAGTTCTTC
- | TRBJ1-2 | TRBV7-3 | - | CASSPNPLRGYTF | TGTGCCAGCAGCCCCAACCCGTTACGTGGCTACACCTTC
- | TRBJ2-7 | TRBV21-1 | few | CASSKERFSYEQYF | TGTGCCAGCAGCAAAGAGCGCTTCTCCTACGAGCAGTACTTC
TRBD2 | TRBJ2-3 | TRBV7-8 | once | CASTTSGRSNTQYF | TGTGCCAGCACCACTAGCGGGAGATCAAATACGCAGTATTTT
TRBD1 | TRBJ1-3 | TRBV4-1 | - | CASSQTGVGNTIYF | TGCGCCAGCAGCCAAACAGGGGTTGGAAACACCATATATTTT
- | TRBJ1-1 | TRBV19 | - | CASSLERNTEAFF | TGTGCCAGTAGTTTGGAAAGGAACACTGAAGCTTTCTTT
- | TRBJ2-5 | TRBV4-1 | few | CASSQPPGEQETQYF | TGCGCCAGCAGCCAACCTCCGGGGGAACAAGAGACCCAGTACTTC
TRBD1 | TRBJ1-2 | TRBV7-2 | - | CASSVDRGSNYGYTF | TGTGCCAGCAGCGTCGACAGGGGGTCTAACTATGGCTACACCTTC
- | TRBJ2-7 | TRBV10-3 | few | CAISDSYEQYF | TGTGCCATCAGTGACTCCTACGAGCAGTACTTC
TRBD1 | TRBJ2-3 | TRBV19 | - | CASSRQGIETDTQYF | TGTGCCAGTAGTAGACAGGGGATTGAGACAGATACGCAGTATTTT
- | TRBJ2-2 | TRBV5-6 | - | CASSLVGRVDGELFF | TGTGCCAGCAGCTTGGTGGGGCGCGTTGACGGGGAGCTGTTTTTT
TRBD1 | TRBJ2-7 | TRBV30 | - | CASRQGIYEQYF | TGTGCCTCTAGACAGGGCATCTACGAGCAGTACTTC
- | TRBJ2-3 | TRBV10-1 | - | CASSESWKGRDTQYF | TGCGCCAGCAGTGAGTCTTGGAAAGGGAGAGATACGCAGTATTTT
TRBD1 | TRBJ2-7 | TRBV5-1 | - | CASSPRTGDEQYF | TGCGCCAGCAGCCCAAGGACAGGGGACGAGCAGTACTTC
TRBD1 | TRBJ2-7 | TRBV2 | - | CASSWDRGFGSYEQYF | TGTGCCAGCAGCTGGGACAGGGGATTCGGGTCCTACGAGCAGTACTTC
TRBD1 | TRBJ1-5 | TRBV5-1 | once | CASSLGTGINQPQHF | TGCGCCAGCAGCTTGGGGACAGGGATCAATCAGCCCCAGCATTTT
- | TRBJ1-1 | TRBV7-8 | once | CASSLGHTSNTEAFF | TGTGCCAGCAGCTTAGGGCACACTTCGAACACTGAAGCTTTCTTT
- | TRBJ1-4 | TRBV27 | once | CASSTGQIDEKLFF | TGTGCCAGCAGTACCGGACAGATAGATGAAAAACTGTTTTTT
- | TRBJ2-3 | TRBV5-1 | - | CASSLALGTDTQYF | TGCGCCAGCAGCTTGGCCCTAGGCACAGATACGCAGTATTTT
TRBD2 | TRBJ2-1 | TRBV5-1 | - | CASSLEVAGGYNEQFF | TGCGCCAGCAGCTTGGAGGTAGCGGGGGGCTACAATGAGCAGTTCTTC
TRBD1 | TRBJ2-5 | TRBV7-2 | - | CASSLTGVGVETQYF | TGTGCCAGCAGCTTGACAGGGGTCGGCGTGGAGACCCAGTACTTC
- | TRBJ2-1 | TRBV5-4 | - | CASSSGQTYNEQFF | TGTGCCAGCAGCTCCGGACAGACCTACAATGAGCAGTTCTTC
- | TRBJ1-2 | TRBV5-4 | - | CASSLAGTGRGYGYTF | TGTGCCAGCAGCTTGGCCGGAACGGGGAGAGGCTATGGCTACACCTTC
- | TRBJ2-1 | TRBV19 | once | CASTRLPPAEGYYNDEQFF | TGTGCCAGTACCCGCCTCCCTCCCGCCGAGGGGTACTACAATGATGAGCAGTTCTTC
TRBD1 | TRBJ2-7 | TRBV7-8 | - | CASSLDRTASEQYF | TGTGCCAGCAGCTTGGACAGGACGGCCAGCGAGCAGTACTTC
- | TRBJ2-7 | TRBV19 | - | CASSTLYEQYF | TGTGCCAGTAGTACCCTCTACGAGCAGTACTTC
- | TRBJ2-3 | TRBV4-3 | few | CASSQWIGPSTDTQYF | TGCGCCAGCAGCCAATGGATAGGTCCTAGCACAGATACGCAGTATTTT
TRBD1 | TRBJ2-7 | TRBV7-2 | - | CASSNPGQGVPEQYF | TGTGCCAGCAGCAATCCGGGACAGGGGGTTCCCGAGCAGTACTTC
- | TRBJ2-5 | TRBV5-5 | - | CASSLAGETQYF | TGTGCCAGCAGCTTGGCCGGGGAGACCCAGTACTTC
TRBD2 | TRBJ2-3 | TRBV7-9 | - | CASSFTGGARDTQYF | TGTGCCAGCAGCTTTACCGGGGGGGCTCGCGATACGCAGTATTTT
- | TRBJ2-7 | TRBV18 | - | CASSPRDRTYEQYF | TGTGCCAGCTCACCACGGGACCGAACCTACGAGCAGTACTTC
TRBD1 | TRBJ2-7 | TRBV19 | - | CASSLTGGYEQYF | TGTGCCAGTAGCTTAACAGGGGGCTACGAGCAGTACTTC
TRBD2 | TRBJ2-7 | TRBV30 | - | CAWSDWSGRARPYEQYF | TGTGCCTGGAGTGATTGGAGCGGGAGGGCTCGTCCCTACGAGCAGTACTTC
TRBD2 | TRBJ2-3 | TRBV7-2 | - | CASSLDGTGGGIDTQYF | TGTGCCAGCAGCTTAGACGGCACGGGGGGGGGTATAGATACGCAGTATTTT
TRBD2 | TRBJ2-5 | TRBV28 | - | CASSRGLAGGSETQYF | TGTGCCAGCAGTCGTGGACTAGCGGGAGGTTCAGAGACCCAGTACTTC
TRBD2 | TRBJ2-1 | TRBV18 | - | CASSPLGLAGGNEQFF | TGTGCCAGCTCACCACTGGGACTAGCGGGAGGTAATGAGCAGTTCTTC
- | TRBJ1-5 | TRBV2 | - | CASTPGQRNQPQHF | TGTGCCAGCACCCCGGGACAACGCAATCAGCCCCAGCATTTT
TRBD2 | TRBJ2-3 | TRBV7-8 | - | CASSWEGLVTDTQYF | TGTGCCAGCAGTTGGGAGGGGCTCGTCACAGATACGCAGTATTTT
- | TRBJ2-5 | TRBV27 | - | CASSFGQTQYF | TGTGCCAGCAGTTTCGGCCAAACCCAGTACTTC
TRBD1 | TRBJ1-1 | TRBV6-4 | - | CAKDRGKTEAFF | TGTGCCAAGGACAGGGGAAAAACTGAAGCTTTCTTT
TRBD2 | TRBJ2-4 | TRBV7-6 | - | CASSQRLAGGALAKNIQYF | TGTGCCAGCAGCCAAAGACTAGCGGGAGGAGCCCTAGCCAAAAACATTCAGTACTTC
- | TRBJ2-5 | TRBV28 | few | CASSPRGFQETQYF | TGTGCCAGCAGTCCCCGGGGTTTCCAAGAGACCCAGTACTTC
- | TRBJ2-5 | TRBV10-3 | once | CAISETRRGTEGTQYF | TGTGCCATCAGTGAAACTAGGAGGGGGACAGAGGGGACCCAGTACTTC
- | TRBJ1-1 | TRBV5-5 | - | CASSLVPLSLMNTEAFF | TGTGCCAGCAGCTTGGTTCCCCTAAGTCTCATGAACACTGAAGCTTTCTTT
- | TRBJ2-1 | TRBV7-2 | - | CASSLVAVSSYNEQFF | TGTGCCAGCAGCTTAGTAGCGGTGAGCTCCTACAATGAGCAGTTCTTC
- | TRBJ1-1 | TRBV5-1 | once | CASSSDIQPNTEAFF | TGCGCCAGCAGCTCTGACATCCAACCGAACACTGAAGCTTTCTTT
TRBD1 | TRBJ2-1 | TRBV7-3 | - | CASSFRGGGTGANEQFF | TGTGCCAGCAGCTTTCGGGGTGGAGGGACAGGGGCCAATGAGCAGTTCTTC
TRBD2 | TRBJ2-3 | TRBV19 | - | CASSIASGFTDTQYF | TGTGCCAGTAGTATTGCTAGCGGGTTCACAGATACGCAGTATTTT
TRBD1 | TRBJ1-1 | TRBV7-9 | - | CASSRTGGTEAFF | TGTGCCAGCAGCCGGACAGGGGGGACTGAAGCTTTCTTT